This TCR beta chain comes out of a study of T cells in Graves' hyperthyroidism and ophthalmopathy. The sample holds a few counts of this clonotype. Its antigen remains unknown. Regarding the study as a whole: Most thyroid clonotypes that were expanded above 0.001 also turned up in blood. The model foresaw ophthalmopathy a median around 6 months prior to onset.

RNA transcripts were the template for amplifying TCR beta CDR3 regions. With the HTBI primer set, the TCR CDR3 went through a first round of RT-PCR. TCRdb passed the multiplex PCR reads through MiXCR, listing each CDR3 protein once. The sample comprises 490,000 or so distinct CDR3 sequences, roughly 16% of which are singletons, and about 31% rests with the top ten. Germline lookup yields CDR1 SGHRS and CDR2 YFSETQ. V trimming: 2 bases; J trimming: 2 bases; junction bases outside the gene matches: 14. There are 18 residues in the CDR3. Around 10 ml fresh peripheral blood yielded the PBMCs. This sequence was found in a woman younger than 45 with Graves' ophthalmopathy. The material sequenced was blood. The chain carries TRBV5-1 and TRBJ2-3; 7 nucleotides align to TRBD2. The CDR3 here is CASSFPTSRDYPTDTQYF. The CDR3 DNA is TGCGCCAGCAGCTTCCCCACCTCAAGGGACTACCCCACAGATACGCAGTATTTT. Supplemented by reference TRBV5-1 and TRBJ2-3, the full variable domain reads KAGVTQTPRYLIKTRGQQVTLSCSPISGHRSVSWYQQTPGQGLQFLFEYFSETQRNKGNFPGRFSGRQFSNSRSEMNVSTLELGDSALYLCASSFPTSRDYPTDTQYFGPGTRLTVL.